The 3 T cell receptor beta chains below were found in one sample sequenced in a study of T cell responses to AZD1222 COVID-19 vaccine. Repertoires were generated with immunoSEQ multiplex PCR, while TCRdb's copy carries only in-frame clones and drops some. The sample lists some 96,000 clones, under 90% occurring once. This sample comprised peripheral blood, obtained on day 0 of AZD1222 vaccination. These TCRs come from an adult in good health.

The chain has TRBV10-3 and TRBJ1-1; 7 bases agree with TRBD1. The CDR3 covers 14 residues. The germline gives CDR1 ENHRY, CDR2 SYGVKD. V was pared by 3 bases and J by 1 base, with 2 bases of the junction left unmatched. The CDR3 sequence: CAISDWTGNTEAFF. In DNA, the CDR3 is TGTGCCATCAGTGACTGGACAGGGAACACTGAAGCTTTCTTT.

The chain uses TRBV6-5 and TRBJ1-2, with unresolved D. V shed 0 bases and J shed 4 bases, with 6 bases lying between them. This CDR3 comprises 13 residues. Per the germline V gene, CDR1 is MNHEY and CDR2 is SVGAGI. CDR3 DNA sequence: TGTGCCAGCAGTTACTCTGCCAGCTATGGCTACACCTTC. It specifies CASSYSASYGYTF.

The J gene is TRBJ1-1, the V gene TRBV30; no reliable D call. V lost 0 bases, J lost 2 bases, and 13 bases lay in between. Germline lookup yields CDR1 GTSNPN and CDR2 SVGIG (reference sequence). The length of the CDR3 is 15 residues. CDR3 nucleotides: TGTGCCTGGAGTGTACATCGGGCAGTCAACACTGAAGCTTTCTTT. Protein sequence: CAWSVHRAVNTEAFF.